These 15 T cell receptor beta chains were sequenced from one sample in a study of cytomegalovirus exposure and HLA in healthy donors. Vbeta (60) and Jbeta (13) primers were used in the PCR. Clones were sequenced by immunoSEQ multiplex PCR, and TCRdb holds only the in-frame ones, with some missing. The sample includes some 130,000 clones, 60% to 75% of them seen just once. The sequenced sample consisted of PBMCs. These receptors all come from a human donor in good health.

The gene calls are TRBV7-3 and TRBJ2-7, with TRBD2 matching 9 bases. Germline V gene lookup returns CDR1 SGHTA and CDR2 FQGTGA. The ends lost 2 bases at V and 0 bases at J; junction bases unmatched: 2. This CDR3 comprises 15 residues. Written as DNA, the CDR3 is TGTGCCAGCAGCTTAGAACTAGCGGGCTCCTACGAGCAGTACTTC. This sequence encodes CASSLELAGSYEQYF.

The chain recombines TRBV5-1 with TRBJ2-7; D possibly corresponds to TRBD2 (6 bases). This CDR3 region has 16 residues. From germline, CDR1 is SGHRS and CDR2 YFSETQ. V lost 4 bases and J 6 bases, leaving 23 bases between the germline ends. CDR3: CASSRTKTETGLEQYF. The CDR3 region has the DNA TGCGCCAGCAGCCGAACTAAGACAGAGACGGGACTCGAGCAGTACTTC.

The V gene is TRBV28, the J gene TRBJ1-2, with D possibly TRBD1 on 5 matching bases. The CDR3 is 13 residues long. V lost 8 bases and J lost 0, with 10 bases in between. Germline V lookup: CDR1 MDHEN, CDR2 SYDVKM. The CDR3 reads CASGSGANYGYTF. CDR3 DNA sequence: TGTGCCAGCGGGTCGGGGGCTAACTATGGCTACACCTTC.

The chain carries TRBV19 and TRBJ2-1; 10 nucleotides agree with TRBD1. CDR3 length: 13 residues. V was pared by 6 bases and J by 7 bases, with 3 bases of the junction left unmatched. Germline loops: CDR1 LNHDA, CDR2 SQIVND (reference sequence). CDR3 DNA sequence: TGTGCCAGTAGAAGGACAGGGGGAAATGAGCAGTTCTTC. It is translated as CASRRTGGNEQFF.

The chain uses TRBV14 and TRBJ1-5; 7 nucleotides align to TRBD1. The CDR3 loop spans 19 amino acids. Trimming removed 0 bases from V and 5 bases from J; junction bases left unmatched: 16. The germline gives CDR1 SGHDN, CDR2 FVKESK. The CDR3 region is CASSQDSPPLDRFHQPQHF. In DNA, the CDR3 is TGTGCCAGCAGCCAAGACTCGCCCCCCCTGGACAGGTTCCATCAGCCCCAGCATTTT.

This clone was seen more than once but under ten times. The gene calls are TRBV6-1 and TRBJ2-3; 9 positions agree with TRBD1. This CDR3 has 14 amino acids. V shed 8 bases and J 3 bases; nucleotides not matched to a gene: 6. Per the germline V gene, CDR1 is MNHNS and CDR2 is SASEGT. This CDR3 is CASGDRAWTDTQYF. CDR3 bases: TGTGCCAGCGGGGACAGGGCTTGGACAGATACGCAGTATTTT.

As for this clone: This is likely a read error, given that the CDR3 carries no conserved phenylalanine or tryptophan at its end. The J gene is TRBJ1-2, the V gene TRBV28; D remains unclear. There are 11 residues in the CDR3. V lost 5 bases, J lost 3 bases, and 4 bases lay in between. Germline V gene lookup returns CDR1 MDHEN and CDR2 SYDVKM. The DNA of the CDR3 is TGTGCCAGCAGTCAGGACTATGGCTACACCGTC. Encoded protein: CASSQDYGYTV.

This chain joins TRBV5-4 and TRBJ2-6; weak D call: TRBD2 (6 bases). V lost 5 bases, J lost 0 bases, and 12 bases lay in between. The CDR3 totals 16 residues. Germline loops: CDR1 SGHNT, CDR2 YYREEE (reference sequence). Written as DNA, the CDR3 is TGTGCCAGCAGGGAAGCGGGCCCCTCTGGGGCCAACGTCCTGACTTTC. It codes for CASREAGPSGANVLTF.

The J gene is TRBJ1-6, the V gene TRBV6-1, with 7 positions matching TRBD1. CDR1 and CDR2 from the germline V gene are MNHNS and SASEGT. The CDR3 contains 17 residues. J gave up 3 bases and V 5 bases, and 10 bases lay outside the gene matches. The CDR3 bases are TGTGCCAGCAGTAAAGGGGACAGCCCCTACTATAATTCACCCCTCCACTTT. Translated: CASSKGDSPYYNSPLHF.

There are a few counts of this clone. V usage is TRBV11-2 and J usage is TRBJ2-7; TRBD2 aligns across 12 bases. The V segment lost 1 base and the J segment 3 bases; nucleotides outside the gene matches: 10. The CDR3 length is 18 residues. CDR1 and CDR2 (germline): SGHAT, FQNNGV. CDR3 protein: CASSLVPPTSGRIYEQYF. The CDR3 coding sequence is TGTGCCAGCAGCTTAGTACCGCCCACTAGCGGGAGGATCTACGAGCAGTACTTC.

The chain employs TRBV5-5 and TRBJ2-3; possible D gene TRBD1, 6 bases. Trimming took off 0 bases at V and 9 bases at J, with 20 bases between the two ends. The CDR3 extends over 16 amino acids. Germline V CDR1 and CDR2: SGHKS, YYEKEE (reference sequence). CDR3 bases: TGTGCCAGCAGCTTGGGAGGGGGTAATCAGGGCATCACGCAGTATTTT. The encoded protein is CASSLGGGNQGITQYF.

This chain connects TRBV2 to TRBJ1-2; TRBD1 matches at 11 bases. Trimming took 3 bases from V and 5 from J; bases not matched to a gene: 5. The CDR3 has 15 residues. Germline V CDR1 and CDR2: SNHLY, FYNNEI. This CDR3 is CASSEGTGGVYGYTF. The CDR3 nucleotides read TGTGCCAGCAGTGAGGGGACAGGGGGTGTATATGGCTACACCTTC.

This chain links TRBV19 with TRBJ1-4; TRBD1 matches at 7 bases. Germline V gene sequence: CDR1 LNHDA, CDR2 SQIVND (reference sequence). Germline trimming cut 7 bases from V and 3 bases from J; bases unmatched to any gene: 5. The CDR3 consists of 14 residues. The CDR3 protein is CASKAGTANEKLFF. The DNA of the CDR3 is TGTGCCAGTAAAGCCGGGACAGCTAATGAAAAACTGTTTTTT.

There are a few counts of this clone. V gene TRBV29-1 combines with J gene TRBJ1-3; no firm D call. This CDR3 contains 11 residues. CDR1 and CDR2 from the germline V gene are SQVTM and ANQGSEA. Trimming removed 3 bases at V and 3 bases at J, with 3 bases between. The CDR3 DNA reads TGCAGCGTTGACGTTGGAAACACCATATATTTT. It yields the protein CSVDVGNTIYF.

The DNA for the CDR3 is TGTGCCAGCACGGGACAGGGGTTCTACGAGCAGTACTTC. This translates into CASTGQGFYEQYF. This chain connects TRBV5-4 to TRBJ2-7; 10 bases align to TRBD1. In germline, CDR1 is SGHNT, CDR2 YYREEE (reference sequence). There are 13 residues in the CDR3. Trimming cost V 6 bases and J 3 bases; bases outside gene matches: 3.